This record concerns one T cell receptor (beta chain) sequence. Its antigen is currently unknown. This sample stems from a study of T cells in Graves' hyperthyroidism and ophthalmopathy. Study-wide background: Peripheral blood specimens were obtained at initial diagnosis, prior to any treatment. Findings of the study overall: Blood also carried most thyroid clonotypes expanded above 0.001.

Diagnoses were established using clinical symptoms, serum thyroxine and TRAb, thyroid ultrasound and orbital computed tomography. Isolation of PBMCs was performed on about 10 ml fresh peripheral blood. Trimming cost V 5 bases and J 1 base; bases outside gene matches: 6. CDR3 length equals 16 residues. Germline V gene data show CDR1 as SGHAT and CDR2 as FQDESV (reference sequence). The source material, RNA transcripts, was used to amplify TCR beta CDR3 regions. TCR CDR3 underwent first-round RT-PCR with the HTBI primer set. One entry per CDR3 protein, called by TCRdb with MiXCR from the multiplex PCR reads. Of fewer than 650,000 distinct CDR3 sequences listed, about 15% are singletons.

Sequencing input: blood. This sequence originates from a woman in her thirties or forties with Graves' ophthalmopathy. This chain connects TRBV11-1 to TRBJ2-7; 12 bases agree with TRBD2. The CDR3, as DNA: TGTGCCAGCAGCCAACCGCTAGCGGGAGGGTCCTACGAGCAGTACTTC. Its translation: CASSQPLAGGSYEQYF.